The following is a T cell receptor beta chain sequence with its context. Its antigen is still unknown. The sample belongs to a study of shared clonotypes between healthy human individuals. All donors qualified as healthy HIV-negative adults and had experienced no recent acute infections or vaccinations. Study results and caveats: Generally, naive subsets (rather than memory subsets) showed larger estimated richness. Against clonotypes common to all four donors, non-shared ones had lower generation probabilities. The rarefaction results pointed to incomplete sorted-subset sequencing despite large depth.

V was shortened by 0 bases and J by 2 bases, with 11 bases between the two germline ends. The CDR3 has 15 amino acids. The germline V gene encodes CDR1 SGHRS and CDR2 YFSETQ. The assay was immunoSEQ multiplex PCR, and TCRdb's table has in-frame clones only and misses some. The sample lists millions of clones; 95% were seen once. This sequence originates from a man between 18 and 35 years old in good health. The sequencing input was naive CD4+ T cells sorted from blood. The subset here: CD45RA+ positively selected. The chain couples TRBV5-1 to TRBJ1-1, with unresolved D. The CDR3 DNA follows: TGCGCCAGCAGCTTGGCCCGATCTCGAAACACTGAAGCTTTCTTT. This encodes CASSLARSRNTEAFF.